This T cell receptor (beta chain) was captured in a study of Graves' ophthalmopathy and Graves' hyperthyroidism. The TCR beta CDR3 regions underwent amplification from RNA transcripts. RT-PCR was first run with HTBI primers, then multiplex PCR in a second round. TCRdb called the multiplex PCR reads again in MiXCR, with one record for every CDR3 protein. The sample holds about 400,000 distinct CDR3 sequences, around 17% seen once. The CDR3 is 15 amino acids. Germline CDR1 and CDR2: ENHRY and SYGVKD. Trimming removed 7 bases at V and 2 bases at J, with 15 bases between. The table lists this clonotype with many counts. Moderate-to-severe activity, CAS at least 3, NOSPECS at least 4 and duration under 3 months characterized donors with ophthalmopathy.

The rearrangement joins TRBV10-3 to TRBJ1-3, with a weak D call TRBD1 (6 bases). Sequencing was performed on peripheral blood. This clonotype was sampled from a woman under 30 with Graves' ophthalmopathy. The CDR3 region has the DNA TGTGCCATCACCTTCGAACAGGGTGCTGGAAACACCATATATTTT. This translates into CAITFEQGAGNTIYF.